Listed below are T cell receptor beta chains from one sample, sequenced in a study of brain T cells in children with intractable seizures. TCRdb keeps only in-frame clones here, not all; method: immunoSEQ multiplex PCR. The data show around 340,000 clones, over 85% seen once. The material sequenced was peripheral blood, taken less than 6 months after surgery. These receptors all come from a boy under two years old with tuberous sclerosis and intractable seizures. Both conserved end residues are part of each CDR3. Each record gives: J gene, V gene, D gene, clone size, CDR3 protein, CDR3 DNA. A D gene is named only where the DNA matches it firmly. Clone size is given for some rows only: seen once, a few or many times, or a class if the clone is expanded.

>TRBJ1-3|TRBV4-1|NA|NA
CASSQDYRESGNTIYF
TGCGCCAGCAGCCAAGATTACAGGGAGAGTGGAAACACCATATATTTT
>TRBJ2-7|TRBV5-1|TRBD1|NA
CASSLEAGGIYEQYF
TGCGCCAGCAGCTTGGAGGCAGGGGGTATCTACGAGCAGTACTTC
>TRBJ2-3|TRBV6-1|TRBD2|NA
CASSEISGSTDTQYF
TGTGCCAGCAGTGAAATTAGCGGGAGCACAGATACGCAGTATTTT
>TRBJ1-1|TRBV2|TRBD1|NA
CASSEGQTEAFF
TGTGCCAGCAGTGAGGGACAGACTGAAGCTTTCTTT
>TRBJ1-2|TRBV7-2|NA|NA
CASSIQVAGYTF
TGTGCCAGCAGTATCCAGGTAGCAGGCTACACCTTC
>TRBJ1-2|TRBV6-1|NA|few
CASSETRRGMGYTF
TGTGCCAGCAGTGAAACCCGACGGGGGATGGGCTACACCTTC
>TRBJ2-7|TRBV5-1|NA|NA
CASSSTGGHEQYF
TGCGCCAGCAGCTCGACAGGAGGGCACGAGCAGTACTTC
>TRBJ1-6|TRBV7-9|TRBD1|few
CASSLGTGGSPLHF
TGTGCCAGCAGCCTCGGGACAGGGGGATCACCCCTCCACTTT
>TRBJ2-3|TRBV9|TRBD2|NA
CASSPSGSFTDTQYF
TGTGCCAGCAGCCCTAGCGGGAGTTTTACAGATACGCAGTATTTT
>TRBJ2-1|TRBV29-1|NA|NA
CSVEDRVNEQFF
TGCAGCGTTGAAGATCGGGTAAATGAGCAGTTCTTC
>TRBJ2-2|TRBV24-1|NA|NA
CATSLASGELFF
TGTGCCACCAGTTTAGCTTCCGGGGAGCTGTTTTTT
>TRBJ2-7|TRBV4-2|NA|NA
CASSQDDQGTYEQYF
TGTGCCAGCAGCCAAGATGACCAGGGTACCTACGAGCAGTACTTC
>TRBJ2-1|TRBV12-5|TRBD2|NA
CASGLVLAGANNEQFF
TGTGCTAGTGGTTTGGTGCTAGCGGGAGCAAACAATGAGCAGTTCTTC
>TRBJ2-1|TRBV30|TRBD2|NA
CAWAAGGFGNEQFF
TGTGCCTGGGCCGCCGGGGGGTTTGGCAATGAGCAGTTCTTC
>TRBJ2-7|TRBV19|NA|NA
CATSIAVGLYEQYF
TGTGCCACAAGCATAGCGGTGGGGCTCTACGAGCAGTACTTC
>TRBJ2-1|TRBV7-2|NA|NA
CASSLFAGSLMGEQFF
TGTGCCAGCAGCTTATTTGCGGGTTCTCTAATGGGTGAGCAGTTCTTC
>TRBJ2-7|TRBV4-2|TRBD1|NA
CASSPDRGRGEQYF
TGTGCCAGCAGCCCGGACAGGGGGCGCGGGGAGCAGTACTTC
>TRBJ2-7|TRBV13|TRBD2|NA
CASSTGLAGGPQYF
TGTGCCAGTAGTACCGGACTAGCGGGAGGGCCCCAGTACTTC
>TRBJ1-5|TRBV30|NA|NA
CAWSVNRDQPQHF
TGTGCCTGGAGTGTAAACAGGGATCAGCCCCAGCATTTT
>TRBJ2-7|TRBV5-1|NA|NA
CASSSLSYEQYF
TGCGCCAGCAGCTCCCTCTCCTACGAGCAGTACTTC
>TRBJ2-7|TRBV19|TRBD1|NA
CASNTGTGAHQQYF
TGTGCCAGTAACACCGGGACAGGGGCCCATCAGCAGTACTTC
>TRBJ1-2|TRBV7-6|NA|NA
CASSSVGEGGYTF
TGTGCCAGCAGCAGCGTTGGGGAGGGAGGCTACACCTTC
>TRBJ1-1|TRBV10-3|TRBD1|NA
CATRPGQGGAFF
TGTGCCACCCGCCCGGGACAGGGGGGGGCTTTCTTT
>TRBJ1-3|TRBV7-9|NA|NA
CAAASNSGNTIYF
TGTGCCGCCGCCAGTAACTCTGGAAACACCATATATTTT